Below, one T cell receptor (beta chain) is given with its context. This clonotype was counted ten times or more. This clone's antigen is unknown. The input lacks base qualities; no much larger clone sits a single base away. Inclusive of the bounding cysteine and phenylalanine, the CDR3 is 14 residues long. Just CDR3 DNA is preserved here, 42 bases in frame from base 1. V is clipped by 3 bases and J by 4 bases, and the sequence between their germline boundaries is 13 bases long. This entry belongs to a study of Graves' ophthalmopathy and Graves' hyperthyroidism (dated by TCRdb to between 2017 and 2018). Broadly, across the study: Peripheral blood samples were taken at the time of initial diagnosis, before any treatment was given. TCR beta repertoire signatures were used to distinguish Graves' ophthalmopathy from Graves' hyperthyroidism and to predict progression to ophthalmopathy. To explore V-J signatures that distinguish ophthalmopathy from hyperthyroidism, a discovery set of roughly 98 patients was enrolled, made up of 43 with ophthalmopathy and some 56 with stable hyperthyroidism. After sampling, hyperthyroidism patients received methimazole starting at 30 mg daily, and ophthalmopathy patients received high-dose intravenous methylprednisolone. An independent validation cohort comprised around 19 hyperthyroidism patients and some 16 patients who later progressed from hyperthyroidism to ophthalmopathy. In total, approximately 130 blood samples were TCR-sequenced: fewer than 50 ophthalmopathy, some 75 hyperthyroidism and some 17 hyperthyroidism-to-ophthalmopathy patients. In over 5 hyperthyroidism patients, the T-cell repertoires found in thyroid tissue were compared with those found in blood.

For repertoire sequencing, TCR beta CDR3 regions were amplified from RNA transcripts. HTBI primers and the Qiagen OneStep RT-PCR kit were used in a first-round RT-PCR, which was followed by a second-round multiplex PCR, size selection and purification. Sequencing of the libraries was carried out on an Illumina HiSeq2000 in paired-end mode with 100 bp reads. As for the authors' bioinformatics: SOAPnuke was used to process the reads, throwing out any read that had adapters, had uncalled bases, had a mean Phred below 15, or lacked an exact constant-primer or identifier match. COPE v1.2.5 was used to merge high-quality paired reads. Clonotypes were defined as unique nucleotide sequences and were aligned to IMGT TRB V, D and J references using MiTCR v1.1. Only V-J combinations with frequency above 0.0001 were analysed, covering over 98% of repertoires. For each V-J combination, a TCR clonal expansion and chaos score was defined as F50 clonal expansion divided by the chaos observed in the TCRdist matrix. Welch's t-statistics and random forest were used to reduce features to about a dozen V-J combinations, which were fed into a naive Bayes classifier. Thyroid-blood repertoire similarity was quantified with the Morisita-Horn index. In TCRdb, the public reads were trimmed at Q25 with fastp and aligned with MiXCR, with productive beta chains retained. Merged by CDR3 protein, the rows form single entries marked with the most common genes and DNA. V and J calls and clone size were set by TCRdb, not the authors. For this sample there are a few hundred thousand distinct CDR3 sequences; about 15% appear just once. The top ten constitute roughly 2.6% of the sample.

Stable hyperthyroidism was defined as no progression to ophthalmopathy within 18 months of follow-up. The hyperthyroidism patients were 18 to 65 years old and newly diagnosed, with a disease duration of less than 2 months. Anyone with other autoimmune diseases, uncontrolled infections, pregnancy or lactation was excluded from the study. Clinical symptoms, serum thyroxine, TRAb, thyroid ultrasound and orbital computed tomography formed the basis of the diagnosis. Ficoll-Paque density gradient centrifugation was used to isolate PBMCs from 10 ml of fresh peripheral blood. Total RNA was extracted with Trizol reagent and quality-checked on an Agilent 2100 Bioanalyzer. Broader findings and caveats from the paper: Sample size was not predetermined statistically, and investigators were not blinded to group allocation. Among expanded thyroid clonotypes with frequency above 0.001, most also showed up in blood, which suggests that blood repertoires may reflect the thyroid immune response. In cross-validation, the 13-signature model distinguished ophthalmopathy from stable hyperthyroidism with about 88% sensitivity and just under 84% specificity, and in the test set the corresponding values were approximately 80% and 68%. In validation, the model predicted ophthalmopathy progression with about 70% sensitivity and approximately 72% specificity; around twelve predicted patients were CT-confirmed with GO in a median of approximately 6.2 months.

The chain uses TRBV12-3 or TRBV12-4 and TRBJ2-7, with no D gene named confidently. This TCR derives from an adult woman with stable Graves' hyperthyroidism. The sequencing sample was made of peripheral blood. The encoded CDR3 is CASSFGRAEYEQYF. The nucleotides are TGTGCCAGCAGTTTTGGTCGGGCTGAATACGAGCAGTACTTC.